This T cell receptor (beta chain) appears in the sequencing data of a study of cytomegalovirus exposure and HLA in healthy donors. Study-wide results and caveats: Most subjects had HLA-A and HLA-B alleles reportedly predicted accurately by TCR beta sequences. A few of the chains that were CMV-associated were confirmed in vitro to be specific for CMV antigens. Published work reported that the classifier diagnosed cytomegalovirus status with high specificity and sensitivity. The authors considered a cluster of highly shared sequence variants likely to be a sequencing artifact.

This CDR3 comprises 14 residues. Unmatched junction bases numbered 4, after V lost 0 bases and J lost 7 bases. Germline V gene lookup returns CDR1 SGHRS and CDR2 YFSETQ. Vbeta (60) and Jbeta (13) primers were used in the PCR. Using immunoSEQ multiplex PCR, the repertoire was profiled, and TCRdb retains in-frame clones only, with some absent. The sample yields fewer than 300,000 clones, just over 85% seen once. On this clone: Antigen unknown.

Sequencing was performed on PBMCs. This clonotype was obtained from a man aged 40-49 years in good health and CMV-seropositive. This chain uses TRBV5-1 with TRBJ1-5, with 7 bases that match TRBD1. CDR3 sequence: CASSLEQGNQPQHF. The CDR3 nucleotides read TGCGCCAGCAGCTTGGAACAGGGGAACCAGCCCCAGCATTTT. Combining the CDR3 with reference TRBV5-1 and TRBJ1-5 gives the whole variable domain KAGVTQTPRYLIKTRGQQVTLSCSPISGHRSVSWYQQTPGQGLQFLFEYFSETQRNKGNFPGRFSGRQFSNSRSEMNVSTLELGDSALYLCASSLEQGNQPQHFGDGTRLSIL.